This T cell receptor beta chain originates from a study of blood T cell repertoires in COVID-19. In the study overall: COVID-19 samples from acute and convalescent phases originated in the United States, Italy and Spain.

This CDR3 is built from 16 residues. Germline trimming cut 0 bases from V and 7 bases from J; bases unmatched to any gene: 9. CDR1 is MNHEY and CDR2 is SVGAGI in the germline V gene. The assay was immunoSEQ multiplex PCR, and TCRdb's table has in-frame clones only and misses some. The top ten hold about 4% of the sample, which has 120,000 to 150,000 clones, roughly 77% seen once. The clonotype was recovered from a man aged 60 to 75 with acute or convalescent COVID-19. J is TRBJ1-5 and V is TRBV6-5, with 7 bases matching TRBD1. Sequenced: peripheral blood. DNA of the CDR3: TGTGCCAGCAGTTACTCGAATACAGGGGTGGACCAGCCCCAGCATTTT. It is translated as CASSYSNTGVDQPQHF.